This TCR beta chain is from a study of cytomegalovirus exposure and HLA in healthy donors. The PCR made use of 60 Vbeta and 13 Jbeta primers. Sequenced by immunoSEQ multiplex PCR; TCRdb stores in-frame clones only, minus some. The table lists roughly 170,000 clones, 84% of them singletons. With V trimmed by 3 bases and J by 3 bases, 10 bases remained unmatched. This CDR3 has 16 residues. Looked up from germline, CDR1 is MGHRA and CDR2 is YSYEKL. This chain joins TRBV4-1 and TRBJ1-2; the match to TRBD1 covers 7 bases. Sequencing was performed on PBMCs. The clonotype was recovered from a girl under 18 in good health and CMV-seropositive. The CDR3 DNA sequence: TGCGCCAGCAGCCACCAATTTCGGACAGGTGACTATGGCTACACCTTC. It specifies CASSHQFRTGDYGYTF.